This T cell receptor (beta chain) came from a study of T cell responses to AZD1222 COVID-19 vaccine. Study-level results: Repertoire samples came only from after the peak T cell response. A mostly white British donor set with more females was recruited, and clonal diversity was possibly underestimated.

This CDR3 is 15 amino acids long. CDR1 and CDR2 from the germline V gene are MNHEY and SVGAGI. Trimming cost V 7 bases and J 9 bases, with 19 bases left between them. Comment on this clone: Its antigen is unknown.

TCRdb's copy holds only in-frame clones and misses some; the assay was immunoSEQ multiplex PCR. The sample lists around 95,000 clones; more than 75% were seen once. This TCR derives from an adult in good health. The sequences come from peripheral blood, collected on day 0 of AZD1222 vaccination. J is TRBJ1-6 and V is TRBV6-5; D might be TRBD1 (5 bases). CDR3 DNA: TGTGCCAGCACCACAACAGGACCTCTGGTTTCACCCCTCCACTTT. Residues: CASTTTGPLVSPLHF.